This T cell receptor beta chain was captured in a study of T cells after yellow fever vaccination. Study-level results: Contaminating bulk clonotypes could be abundant in FACS-sorted repertoires. Subsequent booster samples again held most clones from primary vaccination (less than 98% CD4, over 80% CD8).

On this clonotype itself: The antigen is unknown.

The V end was cut by 1 base, the J end by 2 bases, with 9 bases between. The CDR3 is 15 amino acids. Germline lookup yields CDR1 LGHNA and CDR2 YNFKEQ. Generation of TCR cDNA used 5'RACE template switching (which added a universal primer site and UMIs). TCRdb re-called the 5' RACE reads with MiXCR, one entry per CDR3 protein. The sample lists some 120,000 distinct CDR3 sequences; roughly 15% were seen once. The gene calls are TRBV4-2 and TRBJ2-1, with D possibly being TRBD1 (5 bases). This clonotype was obtained from a man between 18 and 29 years old who received the YFV17D yellow fever vaccine. The sample consisted of CD8+ T cells sorted from PBMCs, taken 5 days after the yellow fever booster vaccination. This CDR3 reads CASSQVETAYNEQFF. As DNA, the CDR3 is TGTGCCAGCAGCCAAGTGGAGACAGCCTACAATGAGCAGTTCTTC.